This TCR beta chain was found in a study of blood T cells in healthy people across ages. Study findings and constraints: Diversity estimates from one million T cells were considered underestimates.

Sample-barcoded 5' priming and a J-beta primer mix drove a second PCR of 7 to 11 cycles. TCRdb reprocessed the 5' RACE reads with MiXCR, giving one entry per CDR3 protein. The repertoire holds fewer than 800,000 distinct CDR3 sequences, with approximately 21% as singletons. As to this clonotype: The antigen remains unidentified.

V was clipped by 6 bases and J by 0 bases; unmatched bases: 5. Germline values: CDR1 DFQATT, CDR2 SNEGSKA (reference sequence). The CDR3 runs 14 residues. Sequencing was done on a sample of blood. The TCR originated in a man between 65 and 79 years old in good health. The rearrangement uses TRBV20-1 and TRBJ2-3; 8 bases match TRBD2. In DNA, the CDR3 is TGCAGTGCCGAAACTAGCGGAAGCACAGATACGCAGTATTTT. This sequence encodes CSAETSGSTDTQYF.